Listed here are 27 T cell receptor beta chains from one sample, sequenced in a study of CD8 T cells in Susac syndrome. Roughly 0.5 to 1 ug RNA was reverse transcribed with random hexamers. MiXCR, run by TCRdb on the immunoSEQ multiplex PCR reads, gives a single entry per CDR3 protein. The sample lists about 250,000 distinct CDR3 sequences, over 85% seen once, with around 0.07% in the top ten. Sequencing input: CD4+ T cells from PBMCs. Every receptor here comes from a human donor with multiple sclerosis.

This clonotype appeared once. The chain employs TRBV14 and TRBJ2-1; 7 bases map to TRBD2. V shed 5 bases, J shed 9 bases, and the junction held 13 bases outside the gene matches. Looked up from germline, CDR1 is SGHDN and CDR2 is FVKESK. The CDR3 runs to 15 residues. CDR3 in amino acids: CASSDVVGTKREQFF. The DNA of the CDR3 is TGTGCCAGCAGCGACGTAGTCGGGACTAAACGTGAGCAGTTCTTC.

The genes are TRBV27 and TRBJ2-2, with 15 bases that match TRBD2. Germline V gives CDR1 MNHEY, CDR2 SMNVEV (reference sequence). The length of the CDR3 is 17 residues. V gave up 2 bases and J gave up 7 bases; unmatched junction bases: 5. Here the CDR3 reads CASSLRTSGRAIGELFF. The CDR3, as DNA: TGTGCCAGCAGTTTACGGACTAGCGGGAGGGCAATCGGGGAGCTGTTTTTT.

This chain uses TRBV15 with TRBJ2-2; D not certain. CDR1 and CDR2 from the germline V gene are LNHNV and YYDKDF (reference sequence). This CDR3 has 17 amino acids. V dropped 0 bases and J dropped 0 bases, with 11 bases sitting between them. CDR3 protein: CATSREDGPTNTGELFF. For the CDR3, the DNA is TGTGCCACCAGCAGAGAGGACGGCCCAACGAACACCGGGGAGCTGTTTTTT.

The chain combines TRBV5-6 with TRBJ2-1; D remains unclear. The germline V and J ends were trimmed by 7 bases and 0 bases, with 11 bases remaining between them. Germline assignment: CDR1 SGHDT and CDR2 YYEEEE. This CDR3 is 14 amino acids long. The CDR3 spells CASHQESSYNEQFF. Here the CDR3 DNA reads TGTGCCAGCCACCAGGAAAGCTCCTACAATGAGCAGTTCTTC.

V and J are TRBV5-1 and TRBJ1-1; tentative D call: TRBD1 (6 bases). This CDR3 region has 15 residues. Trimming shortened V by 2 bases and J by 4 bases, and 15 bases separated the two germline ends. Germline values: CDR1 SGHRS, CDR2 YFSETQ. CDR3 in amino acids: CASSFSQGPITEAFF. CDR3 in DNA: TGCGCCAGCAGCTTTTCCCAGGGGCCCATCACTGAAGCTTTCTTT.

The rearrangement links TRBV7-6 to TRBJ2-1; 10 bases line up with TRBD2. The germline CDR1 and CDR2 sequences are SGHVS and FNYEAQ. The J segment lost 5 bases and the V segment lost 5 bases, leaving 12 bases of the junction unmatched. The CDR3 covers 17 residues. DNA of the CDR3: TGTGCCAGCAGCCCACAATGCCCAGCGGGAGGGGACAATGAGCAGTTCTTC. This gives the protein CASSPQCPAGGDNEQFF.

The rearrangement uses TRBV28 and TRBJ2-7; TRBD1 agrees at 7 bases. V lost 6 bases and J lost 4; bases outside the gene matches: 9. This CDR3 has 14 residues. Germline CDR1 and CDR2: MDHEN and SYDVKM. CDR3 DNA: TGTGCCAGCAGCCCGAGAGGGGGCGGTTACGAGCAGTACGTC. Translated: CASSPRGGGYEQYV.

The V call is TRBV3-1, the J call TRBJ2-6; unclear D gene. The V end lost 5 bases, the J end lost 4 bases, and 15 bases lay between the germline ends. The CDR3 consists of 16 residues. Germline V lookup: CDR1 LGHDT, CDR2 YNNKEL (reference sequence). CDR3 bases: TGTGCCAGCAGCGGAACCAGAGTGGGCGGGGCCAACGTCCTGACTTTC. Translation gives CASSGTRVGGANVLTF.

This clonotype was detected only once. The J gene is TRBJ2-4, the V gene TRBV3-1, with D possibly matching TRBD2 (6 bases). Trimming stripped 5 bases from V and 6 bases from J, with 11 bases between. The CDR3 has 13 residues. Germline V lookup: CDR1 LGHDT, CDR2 YNNKEL (reference sequence). The CDR3 coding sequence is TGTGCCAGCAGCGGAGGGACGGTAAACATTCAGTACTTC. Its translation is CASSGGTVNIQYF.

J is TRBJ1-4 and V is TRBV12-3 or TRBV12-4; D is unclear. The V end was cut by 2 bases, the J end by 6 bases, with 10 bases between. The CDR3 loop spans 14 amino acids. The CDR3 DNA reads as TGTGCCAGCAGTTTAACACGAAGCGATGAAAAACTGTTTTTT. Translating it yields CASSLTRSDEKLFF.

The V call is TRBV6-1, the J call TRBJ2-5; unclear D gene. CDR1 MNHNS and CDR2 SASEGT come from the germline V gene. The CDR3 runs 13 residues. V was clipped by 0 bases and J by 5 bases, with 7 bases between them. CDR3 bases: TGTGCCAGCAGTGAAGCGCTTCAGGAGACCCAGTACTTC. It is translated as CASSEALQETQYF.

The chain employs TRBV3-1 and TRBJ2-4; D call uncertain. This CDR3 comprises 14 residues. From germline, CDR1 is LGHDT and CDR2 YNNKEL (reference sequence). The V and J ends lost 4 bases and 0 bases respectively, with 7 bases between them. The CDR3, as DNA: TGTGCCAGCAGCCTCGCGGCAGCCAAAAACATTCAGTACTTC. Its protein product is CASSLAAAKNIQYF.

The genes are TRBV19 and TRBJ2-3, with D maybe TRBD1 (6 bases). The CDR3 runs 14 residues. Trimming removed 5 bases at V and 6 bases at J, with 15 bases between. CDR1 is LNHDA, CDR2 SQIVND, per germline (reference sequence). The CDR3 reads CASSLGTSLDTQYF. CDR3 DNA sequence: TGTGCCAGTAGTCTCGGGACAAGCTTGGATACGCAGTATTTT.

DNA for the CDR3: TGTGCCAGCAGCCCCCGGACAGGAGATTACAATGAGCAGTTCTTC. Translating gives CASSPRTGDYNEQFF. The chain couples TRBV6-2 or TRBV6-3 to TRBJ2-1, with TRBD1 matching 7 bases. Per germline, CDR1 MNHEY and CDR2 SVGEGT. The length of the CDR3 is 15 residues. The trim removed 6 bases at V and 4 bases at J, leaving 9 bases unmatched.

The chain combines TRBV14 with TRBJ2-5, with 15 bases identical to TRBD2. Germline CDR1 and CDR2: SGHDN and FVKESK. The V segment lost 4 bases and the J segment 1 base; nucleotides outside the gene matches: 4. The CDR3 sequence is 17 residues long. The chain's CDR3 is CASSPGLAGGIQETQYF. The CDR3 DNA reads TGTGCCAGCAGCCCGGGACTAGCGGGAGGAATCCAAGAGACCCAGTACTTC. The variable domain in full, with the rest retrieved from reference TRBV14 and TRBJ2-5, is EAGVTQFPSHSVIEKGQTVTLRCDPISGHDNLYWYRRVMGKEIKFLLHFVKESKQDESGMPNNRFLAERTGGTYSTLKVQPAELEDSGVYFCASSPGLAGGIQETQYFGPGTRLLVL.

This clonotype was recorded a few times. This chain connects TRBV5-6 to TRBJ1-5; weak D call: TRBD1 (6 bases). The CDR3 consists of 13 residues. Germline V gives CDR1 SGHDT, CDR2 YYEEEE. V gave up 0 bases and J gave up 7 bases, with 8 bases separating them. The CDR3 sequence is CASSLARGQPQHF. CDR3 nucleotides: TGTGCCAGCAGCTTGGCCAGGGGCCAGCCCCAGCATTTT. Based on the CDR3 plus reference TRBV5-6 and TRBJ1-5, the full variable domain is DAGVTQSPTHLIKTRGQQVTLRCSPKSGHDTVSWYQQALGQGPQFIFQYYEEEERQRGNFPDRFSGHQFPNYSSELNVNALLLGDSALYLCASSLARGQPQHFGDGTRLSIL.

The CDR3 reads CATSRVGTLGGDTQYF. The CDR3 DNA follows: TGTGCCACCAGCAGAGTTGGGACGCTGGGTGGAGATACGCAGTATTTT. The chain is built from TRBV15 and TRBJ2-3, with D perhaps assigned TRBD1 or TRBD2 (5 bases each). Germline loops: CDR1 LNHNV, CDR2 YYDKDF (reference sequence). Trimming removed 1 base from V and 5 bases from J, with 16 bases in between. The CDR3 sequence is 16 residues long.

The J gene is TRBJ2-7, the V gene TRBV6-1; D is perhaps TRBD2 (6 bases). The CDR3 runs 14 residues. Trimming took off 4 bases at V and 2 bases at J, with 12 bases between the two ends. Per germline, CDR1 MNHNS and CDR2 SASEGT. As DNA, the CDR3 is TGTGCCAGCAGTGGGGGGAGGTTCCCCTACGAGCAGTACGTC. This sequence encodes CASSGGRFPYEQYV.

This chain joins TRBV13 and TRBJ2-7; D not resolved. The V gene lost 5 bases and the J gene lost 2 bases, with 10 bases spanning the gap. CDR3 length equals 13 residues. The germline V gene has CDR1 PRHDT and CDR2 FYEKMQ (reference sequence). Here the CDR3 reads CASSLGPPYEQYF. Here the CDR3 DNA reads TGTGCCAGCAGCCTGGGCCCTCCCTACGAGCAGTACTTC.

The DNA of the CDR3 is TGTGCCAGCAGCTTAGGGCAGCGTGGGGCCAACGTCCTGACTTTC. The encoded protein is CASSLGQRGANVLTF. This chain joins TRBV7-9 and TRBJ2-6; D ambiguous. V lost 1 base to trimming and J lost 3 bases, with 7 bases between them. The CDR3 runs 15 residues. Germline V gene lookup returns CDR1 SEHNR and CDR2 FQNEAQ (reference sequence).

The chain joins TRBV29-1 to TRBJ2-5, with TRBD1 identical over 8 bases. Per the germline V gene, CDR1 is SQVTM and CDR2 is ANQGSEA. Losses at the gene ends were 1 base for V and 4 bases for J; bases not matched to a gene: 11. The length of the CDR3 is 16 residues. As DNA, the CDR3 is TGCAGCGTTGAAGCGCGACAGGGGAGATATGGAGAGACCCAGTACTTC. This encodes CSVEARQGRYGETQYF. Supplemented by reference TRBV29-1 and TRBJ2-5, the full variable domain reads SAVISQKPSRDICQRGTSLTIQCQVDSQVTMMFWYRQQPGQSLTLIATANQGSEATYESGFVIDKFPISRPNLTFSTLTVSNMSPEDSSIYLCSVEARQGRYGETQYFGPGTRLLVL.

The chain is built from TRBV9 and TRBJ1-1; unclear D gene. V was shortened by 4 bases and J by 0 bases, with 7 bases between the two germline ends. This CDR3 has 13 amino acids. Germline loops: CDR1 SGDLS, CDR2 YYNGEE. CDR3 nucleotides: TGTGCCAGCAGCATCCAGGTGAACACTGAAGCTTTCTTT. Its translation is CASSIQVNTEAFF. The full variable domain, completed using reference TRBV9 and TRBJ1-1, is DSGVTQTPKHLITATGQRVTLRCSPRSGDLSVYWYQQSLDQGLQFLIQYYNGEERAKGNILERFSAQQFPDLHSELNLSSLELGDSALYFCASSIQVNTEAFFGQGTRLTVV.

The rearrangement links TRBV2 to TRBJ1-3, with D possibly TRBD1 on 6 matching bases. Germline V gene sequence: CDR1 SNHLY, CDR2 FYNNEI. The CDR3 consists of 16 residues. The V end lost 4 bases, the J end lost 0 bases, and 13 bases lay between the germline ends. The CDR3 is CASSGPGHRSGNTIYF. As DNA, the CDR3 is TGTGCCAGCAGTGGACCGGGACATCGCTCTGGAAACACCATATATTTT.

The J gene is TRBJ2-3, the V gene TRBV30, with D possibly matching TRBD2 (5 bases). Trimming cost V 3 bases and J 6 bases, with 10 bases left between them. Germline CDR1 reads GTSNPN; CDR2 reads SVGIG (reference sequence). This CDR3 region has 12 residues. The CDR3 coding sequence is TGTGCCTGGAGGGGGAGTGCGGATACGCAGTATTTT. Translating it yields CAWRGSADTQYF.

The chain links TRBV20-1 to TRBJ1-1, with 8 bases identical to TRBD1. Germline-derived CDR1 and CDR2 are DFQATT and SNEGSKA (reference sequence). J was trimmed by 0 bases and V by 3 bases; bases with no gene match: 6. The CDR3 has 15 amino acids. The CDR3 spells CSASAGTGVNTEAFF. The CDR3 nucleotides read TGCAGTGCTAGCGCGGGGACAGGAGTGAACACTGAAGCTTTCTTT.

The genes are TRBV6-5 and TRBJ2-3, with 8 bases lining up with TRBD2. V was pared by 0 bases and J by 2 bases, with 4 bases of the junction left unmatched. Per germline, CDR1 MNHEY and CDR2 SVGAGI. The CDR3 loop spans 16 amino acids. CDR3 bases: TGTGCCAGCAGTTACTCGGCGGGGGGATTCACAGATACGCAGTATTTT. Residues: CASSYSAGGFTDTQYF.

The chain carries TRBV5-1 and TRBJ2-5, with 7 bases aligning to TRBD2. The length of the CDR3 is 15 residues. Trimming took 4 bases from V and 1 from J; bases not matched to a gene: 7. Germline values: CDR1 SGHRS, CDR2 YFSETQ. CDR3 sequence: CASSQNTGGQETQYF. CDR3 coding DNA: TGCGCCAGCAGCCAAAATACGGGGGGCCAAGAGACCCAGTACTTC.